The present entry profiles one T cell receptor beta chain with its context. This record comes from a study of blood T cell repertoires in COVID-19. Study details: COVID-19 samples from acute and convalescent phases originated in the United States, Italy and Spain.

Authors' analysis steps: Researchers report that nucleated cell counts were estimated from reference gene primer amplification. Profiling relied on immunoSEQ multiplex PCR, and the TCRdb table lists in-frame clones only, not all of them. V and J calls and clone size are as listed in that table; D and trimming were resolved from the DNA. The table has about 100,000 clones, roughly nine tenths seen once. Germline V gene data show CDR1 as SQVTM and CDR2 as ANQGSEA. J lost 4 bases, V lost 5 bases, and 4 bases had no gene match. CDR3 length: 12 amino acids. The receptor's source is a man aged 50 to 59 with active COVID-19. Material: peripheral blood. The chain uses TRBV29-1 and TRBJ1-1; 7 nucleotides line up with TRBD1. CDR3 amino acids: CSVKQGFTEAFF. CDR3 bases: TGCAGCGTTAAACAGGGGTTCACTGAAGCTTTCTTT.